A single sample gave rise to the 27 T cell receptor beta chains below, sequenced in a study of T cell repertoires in cytomegalovirus infection. TCRdb reprocessed the reads with MiXCR, giving one entry per CDR3 protein. The top ten hold roughly 13% of the sample, which has some 400,000 distinct CDR3 sequences, about a third seen once. The sequencing input was PBMCs. These TCRs come from a human donor in good health (CMV status not recorded). Some clones in this sample may be carry-over from other donors' samples.

This clonotype was seen ten or more times. The V gene is TRBV7-2, the J gene TRBJ2-1; 9 bases fit TRBD2. The germline CDR1 and CDR2 sequences are SGHTA and FQGNSA. Trimming removed 5 bases from V and 7 bases from J; junction bases left unmatched: 3. The length of the CDR3 is 13 residues. The CDR3 DNA reads TGTGCCAGCAGCCGTGGACTAGCGAATGAGCAGTTCTTC. Protein product: CASSRGLANEQFF.

The chain couples TRBV5-6 to TRBJ2-7; a possible D gene is TRBD1 (6 bases). V was trimmed by 4 bases and J by 3 bases, leaving 11 bases between them. CDR3 size: 13 residues. CDR1 is SGHDT and CDR2 is YYEEEE in the germline V gene. The CDR3 loop is CASSPKQGYEQYF. CDR3 in DNA: TGTGCCAGCAGCCCGAAACAGGGCTACGAGCAGTACTTC.

This rearrangement joins TRBV6-2 or TRBV6-3 to TRBJ1-6; the match to TRBD1 covers 7 bases. The CDR3 is made up of 13 amino acids. Germline CDR1 is MNHEY and CDR2 is SVGEGT. J was trimmed by 13 bases and V by 4 bases; bases with no gene match: 7. The DNA for the CDR3 is TGTGCCAGCAGTTCGGGACAGCCCTCGCCCCTCCACTTT. Translation gives CASSSGQPSPLHF.

This clonotype was observed many times. The rearrangement links TRBV7-2 to TRBJ1-1; D remains ambiguous. CDR3 size: 14 residues. The germline V gene has CDR1 SGHTA and CDR2 FQGNSA. Trimming cost V 3 bases and J 1 base, with 9 bases left between them. The CDR3 is CASSFGRRNTEAFF. The CDR3, as DNA: TGTGCCAGCAGCTTCGGACGGAGGAACACTGAAGCTTTCTTT.

This clonotype was counted only a few times. The V call is TRBV12-3 or TRBV12-4, the J call TRBJ2-3, with 10 bases that match TRBD2. Trimming removed 3 bases from V and 6 bases from J; junction bases left unmatched: 6. There are 15 residues in the CDR3. The CDR3 nucleotides are TGTGCCAGCAGTTTCTTAGCGGGGGGTGGGGATACGCAGTATTTT. It translates to CASSFLAGGGDTQYF.

The J gene is TRBJ2-6, the V gene TRBV6-5, with D possibly being TRBD1 (5 bases). V shed 10 bases and J shed 0 bases, with 13 bases lying between them. The length of the CDR3 is 15 residues. Per germline, CDR1 MNHEY and CDR2 SVGAGI. The CDR3 DNA follows: TGTGCCACCAGGGTGATCCCCTCTGGGGCCAACGTCCTGACTTTC. Its protein is CATRVIPSGANVLTF.

As regards this clonotype: The germline gene is not matched at one end of the junction; a read error may be the cause. The gene calls are TRBV4-3 and TRBJ2-5; either TRBD1 or TRBD2 may supply D (5 bases each). Germline values: CDR1 LGHNA, CDR2 YSLEER. The CDR3 extends over 15 amino acids. The CDR3 DNA reads TGCTCCAGCAGCCAAGATCTAGCAGGGTACGATACCCAGTACTTC. Amino acid sequence: CSSSQDLAGYDTQYF.

This clonotype was observed a handful of times. The chain joins TRBV11-2 to TRBJ2-3; 9 bases align to TRBD2. In germline, CDR1 is SGHAT, CDR2 FQNNGV. With 4 bases clipped from V and 2 bases from J, the junction kept 16 bases outside the gene matches. This CDR3 has 19 residues. The CDR3 protein is CASSSLVTPERGATDTQYF. The DNA for the CDR3 is TGTGCCAGCAGCTCCCTAGTTACCCCGGAGCGGGGGGCCACAGATACGCAGTATTTT.

On this clonotype itself: The junction shows a germline mismatch at one end, possibly a read error. The chain uses TRBV24-1 and TRBJ2-5; TRBD1 matches at 9 bases. Germline lookup yields CDR1 KGHDR and CDR2 SFDVKD. The CDR3 is 16 amino acids. In DNA form, the CDR3 reads TGTGACACCAGTGATTTGAACAGGGGGCGGGGGGAGACCCAGTACTTC. Protein: CDTSDLNRGRGETQYF.

There are a few counts of this clonotype. This sequence joins TRBV7-9 and TRBJ1-4; D might be TRBD1 (5 bases). CDR1 is SEHNR and CDR2 is FQNEAQ in the germline V gene (reference sequence). The CDR3 consists of 15 residues. The ends were cut back, 0 bases at V and 7 bases at J, with 12 bases in the middle. CDR3 nucleotides: TGTGCCAGCAGCTTAGCTTTGGGGGAGCCTGAAAAACTGTTTTTT. This codes for CASSLALGEPEKLFF.

The genes are TRBV6-2 or TRBV6-3 and TRBJ2-1; 9 nucleotides match TRBD2. The germline V gene encodes CDR1 MNHEY and CDR2 SVGEGT. The CDR3 extends over 16 amino acids. The trim removed 5 bases at V and 0 bases at J, leaving 5 bases unmatched. The CDR3 loop is CASSVLAGSSYNEQFF. CDR3 nucleotide sequence: TGTGCCAGCAGTGTTCTAGCGGGGAGCTCCTACAATGAGCAGTTCTTC.

This sequence joins TRBV12-3 or TRBV12-4 and TRBJ1-1; maybe TRBD1 (5 bases). Trimming pared 4 bases from V and 5 bases from J, leaving 11 bases between. The CDR3 length is 13 residues. The CDR3 loop is CASSSTAETEAFF. The CDR3 DNA reads TGTGCCAGCAGTTCGACAGCGGAGACTGAAGCTTTCTTT.

The chain carries TRBV2 and TRBJ1-6, with 10 positions matching TRBD1. CDR1 is SNHLY and CDR2 is FYNNEI in the germline V gene. Trimming took 10 bases from V and 8 from J; bases not matched to a gene: 14. This CDR3 contains 16 residues. The CDR3 is CATSRSRDRGYSPLHF. DNA of the CDR3: TGTGCCACCTCCCGAAGTCGGGACAGGGGATATTCACCCCTCCACTTT.

This chain uses TRBV11-2 with TRBJ1-1, with D possibly being TRBD1 (6 bases). The germline V gene encodes CDR1 SGHAT and CDR2 FQNNGV. V was cut by 3 bases and J by 7 bases, with 15 bases left in between. The CDR3 covers 14 residues. The CDR3 nucleotides are TGTGCCAGCAGCTTCCCTCGACAGGCCAGTGAAGCTTTCTTT. This gives the protein CASSFPRQASEAFF.

Worth noting for this clonotype: An end of the junction does not agree with germline; a read error may underlie this. This chain links TRBV10-3 with TRBJ2-3; the D gene is possibly TRBD2 (5 bases). Germline CDR1 is ENHRY and CDR2 is SYGVKD. This CDR3 has 15 residues. CDR3 in amino acids: CAISERQPSTDTPYF. CDR3 DNA: TGTGCCATCAGTGAACGCCAGCCTAGCACAGATACGCCGTATTTT.

This clonotype was recorded a few times. The J gene is TRBJ2-5, the V gene TRBV12-3 or TRBV12-4; TRBD1 agrees at 9 bases. With 5 bases clipped from V and 1 base from J, the junction kept 11 bases outside the gene matches. The length of the CDR3 is 17 residues. The CDR3 DNA reads as TGTGCCAGCAGTGGGACAGGGTTGATTTCTACCCAAGAGACCCAGTACTTC. Amino acid sequence: CASSGTGLISTQETQYF.

This chain links TRBV19 with TRBJ1-4, with 7 bases that match TRBD1. CDR3 length: 14 amino acids. Germline V gene lookup returns CDR1 LNHDA and CDR2 SQIVND (reference sequence). V lost 10 bases and J lost 7; bases outside the gene matches: 12. CDR3 residues: CATQDRGRSEKLFF. CDR3 bases: TGTGCCACCCAGGATAGGGGGCGCAGTGAAAAACTGTTTTTT.

This clonotype was detected only a few times. The rearrangement joins TRBV9 to TRBJ2-1; D may match TRBD1 or TRBD2 (5 bases each). With 0 bases removed from V and 2 bases from J, the gap between germline ends came to 15 bases. This CDR3 has 17 amino acids. CDR1 and CDR2 from the germline V gene are SGDLS and YYNGEE. CDR3 protein: CASSVAPGTLPYNEQFF. In DNA, the CDR3 is TGTGCCAGCAGCGTAGCCCCCGGGACCCTTCCCTACAATGAGCAGTTCTTC.

The CDR3 DNA reads TGTGCCAGTAGAACCCGGGACACGGATCAGCCCCAGCATTTT. Its translation is CASRTRDTDQPQHF. This chain links TRBV19 with TRBJ1-5, with D perhaps TRBD1 (6 bases). The CDR3 covers 14 residues. Trimming removed 6 bases from V and 5 bases from J, with 14 bases in between. Germline V lookup: CDR1 LNHDA, CDR2 SQIVND (reference sequence).

A word on this clonotype: Sequence at one end of the junction differs from germline and may be a read error. This chain links TRBV11-2 with TRBJ1-4; TRBD1 is a possible D gene (5 bases). Germline V lookup: CDR1 SGHAT, CDR2 FQNNGV. This CDR3 is built from 15 residues. The CDR3 loop reads CASSNAARVEETLFF. The CDR3 bases are TGTGCCAGCAGTAACGCGGCCAGGGTTGAGGAAACACTGTTTTTT. Full variable domain (remainder filled in from reference TRBV11-2 and TRBJ1-4): EAGVAQSPRYKIIEKRQSVAFWCNPISGHATLYWYQQILGQGPKLLIQFQNNGVVDDSQLPKDRFSAERLKGVDSTLKIQPAKLEDSAVYLCASSNAARVEETLFFGSGTQLSVL.

J is TRBJ1-5 and V is TRBV11-3; TRBD1 matches at 7 bases. There are 14 residues in the CDR3. Germline assignment: CDR1 SGHNT and CDR2 YENEEA. J was trimmed by 5 bases and V by 5 bases; bases with no gene match: 6. The CDR3 protein is CASSLGQEHQPQHF. The CDR3 DNA reads as TGTGCCAGCAGCCTAGGACAGGAACATCAGCCCCAGCATTTT.

This clonotype was recorded a few times. The chain uses TRBV14 and TRBJ2-1; TRBD2 agrees at 10 bases. CDR1 is SGHDN, CDR2 FVKESK, per germline. With 8 bases clipped from V and 9 bases from J, the junction kept 13 bases outside the gene matches. CDR3 length: 15 residues. CDR3 residues: CASFQAGGRLGEQFF. CDR3 in DNA: TGTGCCAGCTTTCAAGCGGGGGGGCGATTAGGTGAGCAGTTCTTC.

Worth noting for this clonotype: Because the CDR3 is missing its conserved closing phenylalanine or tryptophan, this is likely a read error. The V and J genes are TRBV7-9 and TRBJ2-7; 12 bases match TRBD1. This CDR3 spans 15 amino acids. Trimming cost V 3 bases and J 3 bases; bases outside gene matches: 3. Germline CDR1 SEHNR, CDR2 FQNEAQ (reference sequence). CDR3 sequence reads: CASSLGTGGVYEQYL. The CDR3 DNA reads TGTGCCAGCAGCTTGGGGACAGGGGGCGTCTACGAGCAGTACTTG.

Only a few counts were recorded for this clonotype. J is TRBJ2-1 and V is TRBV3-1; TRBD2 agrees at 7 bases. J gave up 9 bases and V 4 bases, and 9 bases lay outside the gene matches. Per germline, CDR1 LGHDT and CDR2 YNNKEL (reference sequence). The CDR3 is made up of 14 amino acids. The CDR3 spells CASSPQTSFAEQFF. Here the CDR3 DNA reads TGTGCCAGCAGCCCCCAGACTAGCTTCGCTGAGCAGTTCTTC.

This clonotype was recorded at least ten times. The chain links TRBV6-6 to TRBJ2-7; maybe TRBD2 (5 bases). This CDR3 is 13 amino acids long. V was clipped by 6 bases and J by 2 bases, with 11 bases between them. Germline values: CDR1 MNHNY, CDR2 SVGAGI (reference sequence). DNA for the CDR3: TGTGCCAGCAGCGAGGGTGCCCCCTACGAGCAGTACTTC. Amino acid sequence: CASSEGAPYEQYF.

Many counts were recorded for this clonotype. The V and J genes are TRBV7-2 and TRBJ1-6, with D perhaps TRBD1 (6 bases). Germline CDR1 SGHTA, CDR2 FQGNSA. The CDR3 is 16 residues long. The V gene lost 2 bases and the J gene lost 3 bases, with 11 bases spanning the gap. The CDR3 loop reads CASSLNEGVYNSPLHF. Here the CDR3 DNA reads TGTGCCAGCAGCTTAAATGAGGGGGTCTATAATTCACCCCTCCACTTT.

To note about this clonotype: This may arise from a read error, as a much more abundant clone is one base away. In this CDR3 the conserved last residue, phenylalanine or tryptophan, is missing, so a read error is likely. This chain links TRBV11-2 with TRBJ2-1, with 10 bases that match TRBD2. This CDR3 region has 17 residues. The V and J ends lost 1 base and 10 bases, in that order; junction bases with no gene match: 13. Germline lookup yields CDR1 SGHAT and CDR2 FQNNGV. The CDR3 spells CASSLANVGILAGEQFL. The CDR3 nucleotides read TGTGCCAGCAGCTTAGCCAACGTTGGGATACTAGCGGGGGAGCAGTTCTTA.